The clone carrying this T cell receptor beta chain was counted only a few times. This sample was included in a study of blood T cell repertoires in COVID-19. How the authors handled the data: Nucleated cell number was recorded as an estimate derived from reference gene primer amplification. Data came from immunoSEQ multiplex PCR; TCRdb stores just in-frame clones and leaves some out. For V, J and clone size, that table is used; D and trimming come from the DNA. The sample carries 250,000 to 300,000 clones, 86% recorded once. Losses at the gene ends were 6 bases for V and 4 bases for J; bases not matched to a gene: 4. The germline V gene has CDR1 MDHEN and CDR2 SYDVKM. The CDR3 runs 13 residues. Participant-reported clinical history was the basis for cohort assignment.

The gene calls are TRBV28 and TRBJ1-2; 8 positions match TRBD1. Input material: PBMCs or T cells enriched from blood (not recorded which). The clonotype was recovered from a man aged 18 to 35 who had recovered from COVID-19. The CDR3 loop reads CASSRDRFYGYTF. The CDR3 nucleotides read TGTGCCAGCAGCCGGGACAGGTTCTATGGCTACACCTTC.